This T cell receptor beta chain was sequenced during a study of blood T cell repertoires in COVID-19. The overall study: Specimens from acute and convalescent COVID-19 originated in the United States, Italy and Spain.

The data were produced by immunoSEQ multiplex PCR, yet TCRdb's version contains in-frame clones alone and is incomplete. The sample records under 200,000 clones, roughly 86% being singletons. CDR3 size: 11 residues. The germline V gene has CDR1 KGHDR and CDR2 SFDVKD. The V end lost 12 bases, the J end lost 8 bases, and 13 bases lay between the germline ends. The chain is built from TRBV24-1 and TRBJ2-1; D might be TRBD2 (6 bases). Input material: peripheral blood. This TCR derives from a man between 50 and 59 years old with active or convalescent COVID-19. CDR3 region: CASGLYDEQFF. The CDR3 coding sequence is TGTGCCTCGGGACTTTACGATGAGCAGTTCTTC.